These 21 T cell receptor beta chains came from one sample sequenced in a study of T cell clonotyping in hematopoietic cell transplantation. TCRdb's copy holds only in-frame clones and misses some; the assay was immunoSEQ multiplex PCR. The sample holds 4,700 or so clones; around nine tenths are singletons and the top ten take under 30%. The source material was peripheral blood mononuclear cells, sampled 100 days after allogeneic stem cell transplant. The source is a male patient in his 70s who had an allogeneic stem cell transplant from an unrelated donor, so T cells may come from the graft donor. Some clones in this sample may be carry-over from other donors' samples.

The gene calls are TRBV6-5 and TRBJ1-2; the D is unclear. Trimming removed 8 bases from V and 4 bases from J, with 17 bases in between. The CDR3 runs to 14 residues. Looked up from germline, CDR1 is MNHEY and CDR2 is SVGAGI. Here the CDR3 reads CASSKGSPSYGYTF. CDR3 nucleotides: TGTGCCAGCTCAAAAGGCAGCCCAAGCTATGGCTACACCTTC.

This chain connects TRBV6-5 to TRBJ2-3, with D perhaps assigned TRBD1 or TRBD2 (5 bases each). CDR3 length: 15 residues. Germline values: CDR1 MNHEY, CDR2 SVGAGI. The V gene lost 6 bases and the J gene lost 1 base, with 14 bases spanning the gap. The CDR3 nucleotides read TGTGCCAGCAGATCCTCCGGGACCCGCACAGATACGCAGTATTTT. Translation gives CASRSSGTRTDTQYF.

The chain links TRBV2 to TRBJ2-7, with 10 bases identical to TRBD2. The trim removed 7 bases at V and 3 bases at J, leaving 9 bases unmatched. CDR1 is SNHLY, CDR2 FYNNEI, per germline. The CDR3 is 15 amino acids. The CDR3 DNA reads TGTGCCAGCAATAAGGAGCGGGGGGGCTTCTACGAGCAGTACTTC. Translated: CASNKERGGFYEQYF.

The chain has TRBV5-1 and TRBJ2-5; TRBD2 aligns across 10 bases. The germline V gene has CDR1 SGHRS and CDR2 YFSETQ. The V gene end was trimmed by 4 bases and the J gene end by 0 bases; junction bases not matched to a gene: 6. The CDR3 contains 16 residues. Here the CDR3 reads CASSHPGLANQETQYF. CDR3 nucleotide sequence: TGCGCCAGCAGCCATCCGGGACTAGCGAACCAAGAGACCCAGTACTTC.

This clone was seen once. This chain uses TRBV29-1 with TRBJ1-2, with 10 bases that match TRBD1. The CDR3 is made up of 16 amino acids. The ends lost 1 base at V and 5 bases at J; junction bases unmatched: 10. Germline V gene lookup returns CDR1 SQVTM and CDR2 ANQGSEA. CDR3 sequence: CSVEAPLGQGGYGYTF. The CDR3 nucleotides are TGCAGCGTTGAAGCTCCCCTAGGACAGGGGGGATATGGCTACACCTTC.

The CDR3 coding sequence is TGTGCCTGGAGTGTACGAGCGGGAGTAGATACGCAGTATTTT. Translated: CAWSVRAGVDTQYF. This sequence joins TRBV30 and TRBJ2-3; 8 nucleotides agree with TRBD2. The CDR3 covers 14 residues. Germline V lookup: CDR1 GTSNPN, CDR2 SVGIG (reference sequence). Losses at the gene ends were 0 bases for V and 5 bases for J; bases not matched to a gene: 4. The full variable domain, in which reference TRBV30 and TRBJ2-3 provide the parts outside the CDR3, is SQTIHQWPATLVQPVGSPLSLECTVEGTSNPNLYWYRQAAGRGLQLLFYSVGIGQISSEVPQNLSASRPQDRQFILSSKKLLLSDSGFYLCAWSVRAGVDTQYFGPGTRLTVL.

The chain has TRBV19 and TRBJ2-2; TRBD1 matches at 8 bases. Trimming cost V 6 bases and J 4 bases; bases outside gene matches: 7. This CDR3 comprises 15 residues. CDR1 and CDR2 from the germline V gene are LNHDA and SQIVND (reference sequence). The CDR3 coding sequence is TGTGCCAGTAGCCACCAGGACAGGGCCACCGGGGAGCTGTTTTTT. Protein product: CASSHQDRATGELFF.

The rearrangement uses TRBV5-6 and TRBJ1-2; D gene unclear. Germline V gene data show CDR1 as SGHDT and CDR2 as YYEEEE. Trimming stripped 2 bases from V and 2 bases from J, with 4 bases between. The CDR3 runs to 12 residues. CDR3 amino acids: CASSLRNYGYTF. CDR3 nucleotide sequence: TGTGCCAGCAGCTTACGGAACTATGGCTACACCTTC.

V gene TRBV27 combines with J gene TRBJ2-3; D call uncertain. The ends were cut back, 4 bases at V and 2 bases at J, with 4 bases in the middle. CDR3 length: 12 amino acids. Germline V lookup: CDR1 MNHEY, CDR2 SMNVEV (reference sequence). The CDR3 DNA reads as TGTGCCAGCAGTTCTTACACAGATACGCAGTATTTT. Protein: CASSSYTDTQYF.

The chain recombines TRBV5-4 with TRBJ2-7; 7 nucleotides match TRBD1. The CDR3 totals 13 residues. V dropped 3 bases and J dropped 3; count of bases not matched to a gene: 3. Germline lookup yields CDR1 SGHNT and CDR2 YYREEE (reference sequence). The CDR3 nucleotides read TGTGCCAGCAGCTGGGGACAGAGCTACGAGCAGTACTTC. Encoded protein: CASSWGQSYEQYF.

This clone turned up a few times. The V and J genes are TRBV19 and TRBJ1-2; D is ambiguous. The CDR3 is 11 residues long. Trimming removed 10 bases from V and 0 bases from J, with 6 bases in between. Germline CDR1 is LNHDA and CDR2 is SQIVND (reference sequence). The CDR3 sequence: CATSANYGYTF. The CDR3 DNA follows: TGTGCCACTTCAGCTAACTATGGCTACACCTTC.

V and J are TRBV5-6 and TRBJ1-2; D possibly corresponds to TRBD1 (5 bases). The germline CDR1 and CDR2 sequences are SGHDT and YYEEEE. This CDR3 comprises 17 residues. Trimming took off 0 bases at V and 0 bases at J, with 15 bases between the two ends. The CDR3 nucleotides are TGTGCCAGCAGCTTGGTGGGGGGTAGGGTGGCTAACTATGGCTACACCTTC. It specifies CASSLVGGRVANYGYTF.

The rearrangement joins TRBV18 to TRBJ1-1; D is unclear. Trimming removed 2 bases at V and 6 bases at J, with 13 bases between. The CDR3 consists of 14 residues. In germline, CDR1 is KGHSH, CDR2 LQKENI. CDR3 coding DNA: TGTGCCAGCTCACCAATTGGTCTCAGAGCTGAAGCTTTCTTT. Translated: CASSPIGLRAEAFF.

V and J are TRBV25-1 and TRBJ2-7; 7 bases line up with TRBD1. Germline V gene lookup returns CDR1 MGHDK and CDR2 SYGVNS. This CDR3 has 16 residues. J gave up 5 bases and V 6 bases, and 16 bases lay outside the gene matches. The CDR3 nucleotides are TGTGCCAGCAGCCGAGGGGGCCCGCCAGGAGCTGACGAGCAGTACTTC. It translates to CASSRGGPPGADEQYF.

J is TRBJ1-1 and V is TRBV9; D gene ambiguous. This CDR3 contains 13 residues. V lost 7 bases and J lost 0, with 10 bases in between. The germline gives CDR1 SGDLS, CDR2 YYNGEE. The DNA of the CDR3 is TGTGCCAGCCGCCTTGGTTTGAACACTGAAGCTTTCTTT. Translating it yields CASRLGLNTEAFF.

This rearrangement joins TRBV2 to TRBJ2-6; no reliable D call. The V end was cut by 8 bases, the J end by 0 bases, with 11 bases between. The CDR3 covers 15 residues. The germline V gene encodes CDR1 SNHLY and CDR2 FYNNEI. The CDR3 region has the DNA TGTGCCAGCGGGCGGCAGAACTCTGGGGCCAACGTCCTGACTTTC. This translates into CASGRQNSGANVLTF.

The V and J genes are TRBV7-9 and TRBJ1-4, with TRBD1 matching 7 bases. Germline assignment: CDR1 SEHNR and CDR2 FQNEAQ (reference sequence). V trimming: 2 bases; J trimming: 7 bases; junction bases outside the gene matches: 4. This CDR3 has 14 amino acids. In DNA, the CDR3 is TGTGCCAGCAGCTTACAGGGGGTCGGTGAAAAACTGTTTTTT. This codes for CASSLQGVGEKLFF.

The V gene is TRBV28, the J gene TRBJ1-1; D is unresolved. There are 12 residues in the CDR3. CDR1 is MDHEN and CDR2 is SYDVKM in the germline V gene. Trimming cost V 6 bases and J 5 bases, with 10 bases left between them. The CDR3 spells CASSPAMTEAFF. The CDR3 region has the DNA TGTGCCAGCAGCCCCGCCATGACTGAAGCTTTCTTT.

The rearrangement uses TRBV5-1 and TRBJ2-1; tentatively, D is TRBD1 (6 bases). The V and J ends lost 3 bases and 6 bases respectively, with 16 bases between them. There are 15 residues in the CDR3. The germline gives CDR1 SGHRS, CDR2 YFSETQ. The CDR3 here is CASSSQGSTTNEQFF. Here the CDR3 DNA reads TGCGCCAGCAGCTCCCAGGGGAGCACGACCAATGAGCAGTTCTTC.

J is TRBJ2-6 and V is TRBV7-2; unclear D gene. Germline lookup yields CDR1 SGHTA and CDR2 FQGNSA. Between the trimmed V and J ends, which lost 1 base and 5 bases, there was a span of 15 bases. The CDR3 consists of 17 residues. The CDR3 protein is CASSLGKRQSRANVLTF. The CDR3 DNA is TGTGCCAGCAGCTTAGGGAAACGACAAAGTCGGGCCAACGTCCTGACTTTC.

The rearrangement joins TRBV29-1 to TRBJ1-1; TRBD1 is a possible D gene (5 bases). Germline CDR1 is SQVTM and CDR2 is ANQGSEA. Trimming took 6 bases from V and 3 from J, leaving 11 bases between them. The CDR3 loop spans 12 amino acids. CDR3 in DNA: TGCAGCGTCGGGACCGAGGACACTGAAGCTTTCTTT. Its translation: CSVGTEDTEAFF.